This T cell receptor (beta chain) was recovered during a study of T cells in Graves' hyperthyroidism and ophthalmopathy. Findings and caveats of the study: Blood also showed most of the thyroid clonotypes that were expanded above 0.001. Ophthalmopathy stood apart from stable hyperthyroidism in a 13 V-J model.

Each patient was aged 18 to 65 and had newly diagnosed hyperthyroidism of under 2 months' duration. Orbital computed tomography, thyroid ultrasound, serum thyroxine and TRAb, and clinical symptoms together informed the diagnoses. The CDR3 has 14 amino acids. The germline V and J ends were trimmed by 2 bases and 2 bases, with 10 bases remaining between them. Germline V lookup: CDR1 SGHKS, CDR2 YYEKEE (reference sequence). The investigators amplified TCR beta CDR3 regions from RNA transcripts. A first-round RT-PCR of the TCR CDR3 used the HTBI primer set. Each CDR3 protein is one row after TCRdb ran MiXCR on the multiplex PCR reads. The sample records some 350,000 distinct CDR3 sequences, around 25% being singletons. This clonotype has at least ten counts. Antigen unknown.

This clonotype was sampled from a man aged 45-65 years with Graves' hyperthyroidism. The sequencing sample was made of blood. V gene TRBV5-5 combines with J gene TRBJ2-5; D unclear. In DNA, the CDR3 is TGTGCCAGCAGCTTAGCACTCGGGCAAGAGACCCAGTACTTC. It yields the protein CASSLALGQETQYF.